This T cell receptor beta chain emerged from a study of siplizumab effects on memory and regulatory T cells. Concerning this clone: The antigen remains unidentified.

This table comes from immunoSEQ multiplex PCR, and its TCRdb copy is limited to in-frame clones, with some not included. The top ten clones hold approximately 1.2% of a sample with fewer than 120,000 clones, roughly 92% of them seen once. Findings and caveats of the study: Memory T cells appeared less diverse than naive cells, which seemed to contribute substantially to alloresponse.

The CDR3 consists of 12 residues. Germline lookup yields CDR1 MNHEY and CDR2 SVGAGI. The V end lost 2 bases, the J end lost 6 bases, and 7 bases lay between the germline ends. The sample consisted of CD4+ T cells sorted from blood. J is TRBJ1-2 and V is TRBV6-5; D is perhaps TRBD1 (6 bases). This sequence was found in a human donor in good health. The CDR3 sequence: CASSYGGHGYTF. The CDR3 DNA sequence: TGTGCCAGCAGTTACGGGGGCCATGGCTACACCTTC.